The 3 T cell receptor beta chains below all came from one sample that was sequenced in a study of TIL therapy for anti-PD-1-resistant metastatic lung cancer. As to time point: pre-treatment sample, taken before nivolumab and TIL therapy. The immunoSEQ assay was v3. Clones were sequenced by immunoSEQ multiplex PCR, and TCRdb holds only the in-frame ones, with some missing. The table records some 18,000 clones, 80% to 90% of them present only once. Sequences were derived from blood, sampled at baseline. These receptors were collected from a person aged 25 to 85 with non-small cell lung cancer.

CDR3 amino acids: CASRSGNQPQHF. Written as DNA, the CDR3 is TGTGCCAGCAGAAGCGGCAATCAGCCCCAGCATTTT. The chain has TRBV7-9 and TRBJ1-5; D remains unclear. Germline-derived CDR1 and CDR2 are SEHNR and FQNEAQ (reference sequence). There are 12 residues in the CDR3. Trimming pared 6 bases from V and 2 bases from J, leaving 5 bases between.

The chain couples TRBV6-6 to TRBJ2-2; D is uncertain. The CDR3 sequence is 14 residues long. V was shortened by 2 bases and J by 5 bases, with 9 bases between the two germline ends. Germline V gene lookup returns CDR1 MNHNY and CDR2 SVGAGI (reference sequence). CDR3 sequence (DNA): TGTGCCAGCAGTTACGACGGGTTTACCGGGGAGCTGTTTTTT. Translated: CASSYDGFTGELFF.

This clone was detected a few times. The gene calls are TRBV7-2 and TRBJ1-2, with 9 bases identical to TRBD1. The V gene's germline CDR1 is SGHTA and CDR2 FQGNSA. There are 12 residues in the CDR3. V shed 5 bases, J shed 13 bases, and the junction held 8 bases outside the gene matches. In DNA, the CDR3 is TGTGCCAGCAGCCCGGGACAGGGTAGGGGCACCTTC. This sequence encodes CASSPGQGRGTF.